This T cell receptor beta chain was documented in a study of T cell responses to AZD1222 COVID-19 vaccine. As regards this clone: The antigen remains undetermined.

Study-level results: Seropositive status at baseline applied to only a handful of AZD1222 recipients.

The length of the CDR3 is 16 residues. Germline assignment: CDR1 LGHNA and CDR2 YNFKEQ. V lost 4 bases, J lost 0 bases, and 2 bases stayed unmatched. The assay was immunoSEQ multiplex PCR, and TCRdb's table has in-frame clones only and misses some. The table includes 120,000 or so clones, around 89% detected once. The sequence was obtained from an adult in good health. The rearrangement links TRBV4-2 to TRBJ1-4; 10 bases match TRBD1. This specimen was peripheral blood, taken on day 0 of MenACWY control vaccination. CDR3 bases: TGTGCCAGCAGCCCCGGACAGGGGGCAACTAATGAAAAACTGTTTTTT. Protein: CASSPGQGATNEKLFF.